This note documents a single TCR beta chain sequence. Its recognized antigen is unknown. Qualities for individual bases were not recorded, and no much larger clone is one base off. Library prep was done by 5' RACE. The data were produced on a NextSeq 500. In the TCR library protocol, unique molecular identifiers were attached to individual cDNA molecules to correct for PCR bias and sequencing error. Both TCR alpha and beta chains were sequenced, and tight co-correlation was observed between alpha and beta sequence abundances in each sample. Concerning the study's data processing: Decombinator V4 was used to annotate TCR sequences for V gene, J gene and CDR3. Expanded TCRs were defined as changing significantly between any two time points under a Poisson model with p below 0.0001. Abundances of TCRs were expressed as counts per million after normalisation to the total number of TCRs sequenced in each sample. MAIT TCRs were defined by TRAV1-2 paired with TRAJ12, TRAJ20 or TRAJ33, and iNKT TCRs by TRAV10 paired with TRAJ18. VDJdb, accessed 1 November 2021, was searched for CMV, EBV and SARS-CoV-2 annotated TCRs, with TCRs annotated for multiple antigens excluded. In-frame beta chains were kept once TCRdb had trimmed the public reads at Q25 with fastp and called clones with MiXCR. Every distinct CDR3 protein forms one entry, paired with its most common genes and DNA. These V and J calls derive from TCRdb rather than the authors' analysis. The sample yields some 30,000 distinct CDR3 sequences; around 7% were counted once. 30% to 45% of the sample is in the top ten clones.

This specimen comes from a study of early T cells in non-severe SARS-CoV-2 infection (dated by TCRdb to the early 2020s). A note on the overall study: Because TCR sequencing relied on bulk RNA taken from unsorted whole blood, pairing of alpha and beta chains was not possible. Results the study describes overall, beyond this receptor: VDJdb matching was skewed toward anti-spike CD8 responses and likely underestimated virus-specific expansions by missing private and CD4 specificities.

Germline trimming: 10 bases from V, 1 base from J; junction bases outside gene matches: 5. Taken from cysteine to phenylalanine, the CDR3 has 13 residues. The DNA shown is the 39-base CDR3, in frame from base 1. According to the germline V gene, CDR1 reads KGHDR and CDR2 reads SFDVKD. This was a case-control study nested in a cohort of healthcare workers in London, UK, who had nasopharyngeal swab PCR tests and blood samples taken every week. Healthcare workers were enrolled in the week of the UK lockdown, from 23 to 31 March 2020, and were followed every week for up to roughly 15 weeks. This sequence was found in an adult who was a healthcare worker with PCR-confirmed SARS-CoV-2 infection or an uninfected control (not recorded which). The sequence joins TRBV24-1 to TRBJ1-1; 7 central bases correspond to TRBD1. The sample was whole blood. The sequence in DNA is TGTGCCACACAGGGGCAGGGGAACACTGAAGCTTTCTTT. Its protein product is CATQGQGNTEAFF.